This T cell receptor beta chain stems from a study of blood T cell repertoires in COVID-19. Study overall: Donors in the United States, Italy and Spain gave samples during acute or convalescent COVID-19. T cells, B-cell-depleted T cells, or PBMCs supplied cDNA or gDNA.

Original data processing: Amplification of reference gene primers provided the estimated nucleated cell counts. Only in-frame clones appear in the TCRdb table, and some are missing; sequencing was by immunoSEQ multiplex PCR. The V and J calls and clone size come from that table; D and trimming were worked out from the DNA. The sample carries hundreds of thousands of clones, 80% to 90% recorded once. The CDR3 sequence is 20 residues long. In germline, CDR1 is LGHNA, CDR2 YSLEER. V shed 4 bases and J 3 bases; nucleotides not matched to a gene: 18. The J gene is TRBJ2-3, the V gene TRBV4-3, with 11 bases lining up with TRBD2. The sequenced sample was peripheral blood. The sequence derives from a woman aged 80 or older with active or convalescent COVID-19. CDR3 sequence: CASSPSVLISGGAGTDTQYF. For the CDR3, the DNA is TGCGCCAGCAGCCCCTCCGTTTTAATTAGCGGGGGGGCCGGGACAGATACGCAGTATTTT.